The rows below give T cell receptor beta chains drawn from one sample of a study of shared clonotypes between healthy human individuals. TCRdb's table, derived via immunoSEQ multiplex PCR, lists solely in-frame clones and lacks some. The sample shows around 2.1 million clones, around 95% of them seen only once. Material: naive CD4+ T cells sorted from blood. These receptors originate from a man between 18 and 35 years old in good health. CDR3s include the opening cysteine and the closing phenylalanine or tryptophan. A D gene is named only where the DNA matches it firmly. Clone size is shown for a subset of rows, as once, few, many or a class of expanded clone.

CDR3 protein | CDR3 DNA | D gene | clone size | J gene | V gene
CASSEGGANEKLFF | TGTGCCAGCAGTGAAGGAGGGGCTAATGAAAAACTGTTTTTT | . | . | TRBJ1-4 | TRBV6-1
CASSRVRREPTNTGELFF | TGTGCCAGCAGCCGAGTCCGGCGGGAGCCTACGAACACCGGGGAGCTGTTTTTT | TRBD2 | . | TRBJ2-2 | TRBV27
CASSSGDRGTGELFF | TGTGCCAGCAGCTCGGGGGACAGGGGGACCGGGGAGCTGTTTTTT | TRBD1 | . | TRBJ2-2 | TRBV7-9
CASSEALARGVTTDTQYF | TGTGCCAGCAGTGAAGCGCTGGCCCGTGGAGTGACCACAGATACGCAGTATTTT | . | . | TRBJ2-3 | TRBV6-1
CASSSGPGSEEQYF | TGCGCCAGCAGCTCCGGTCCAGGGTCGGAGGAGCAGTACTTC | . | . | TRBJ2-7 | TRBV5-1
CASSPSGNSPLHF | TGTGCCAGCAGCCCCTCTGGGAATTCACCCCTCCACTTT | . | . | TRBJ1-6 | TRBV28
CASSYDRGANEKLFF | TGCGCCAGCAGCTACGACAGGGGGGCTAATGAAAAACTGTTTTTT | TRBD1 | . | TRBJ1-4 | TRBV5-1
CASSPMNQNSPLHF | TGTGCCAGCTCACCAATGAACCAGAATTCACCCCTCCACTTT | . | . | TRBJ1-6 | TRBV18
CASSSRVGRSTGELFF | TGTGCCAGCAGCTCCCGGGTGGGGCGTAGCACCGGGGAGCTGTTTTTT | . | . | TRBJ2-2 | TRBV11-2
CASTPMGRRNTEAFF | TGTGCCAGCACTCCAATGGGTAGGAGGAACACTGAAGCTTTCTTT | . | . | TRBJ1-1 | TRBV6-5
CASSYDPTYEQYF | TGTGCCAGCAGTTACGACCCAACCTACGAGCAGTACTTC | . | . | TRBJ2-7 | TRBV6-6
CASSQPGLPPETQYF | TGTGCCAGCAGCCAGCCGGGACTACCCCCAGAGACCCAGTACTTC | TRBD2 | once | TRBJ2-5 | TRBV7-9
CASSTQIGGRGDQETQYF | TGTGCCAGCAGTACCCAAATTGGCGGAAGGGGCGACCAAGAGACCCAGTACTTC | . | . | TRBJ2-5 | TRBV7-8
CASSVEGGLHQPQHF | TGTGCCAGCAGCGTAGAGGGGGGGCTCCATCAGCCCCAGCATTTT | . | . | TRBJ1-5 | TRBV9
CASSPIGGQKNEKLFF | TGTGCCAGCAGTCCCATTGGGGGACAGAAAAATGAAAAACTGTTTTTT | TRBD1 | . | TRBJ1-4 | TRBV7-2
CASSLAFYNEQFF | TGTGCCAGCAGCTTAGCCTTCTACAATGAGCAGTTCTTC | . | . | TRBJ2-1 | TRBV7-8
CASSLLGLQTQYF | TGTGCCAGCAGCTTACTAGGTTTACAGACCCAGTACTTC | . | . | TRBJ2-5 | TRBV7-9
CASSYSSQGAGELFF | TGTGCCAGCAGTTACTCGTCGCAGGGGGCCGGGGAGCTGTTTTTT | TRBD1 | . | TRBJ2-2 | TRBV6-5
CASRLDSNTGELFF | TGTGCCAGCAGGCTGGACTCCAACACCGGGGAGCTGTTTTTT | . | . | TRBJ2-2 | TRBV2
CASSLGGTVRAQYF | TGTGCCAGCAGCTTAGGGGGGACAGTCCGGGCCCAGTACTTC | TRBD1 | once | TRBJ2-5 | TRBV7-2
CASSETRTNYGYTF | TGTGCCAGCAGTGAAACCCGGACCAACTATGGCTACACCTTC | . | . | TRBJ1-2 | TRBV2
CASSSTTNTGELFF | TGTGCTAGCAGCTCTACAACGAACACCGGGGAGCTGTTTTTT | . | . | TRBJ2-2 | TRBV7-7
CASSDGTGLGSPLHF | TGTGCCAGCTCGGACGGGACAGGGCTCGGGTCACCCCTCCACTTT | TRBD1 | . | TRBJ1-6 | TRBV18
CASSVTENTEAFF | TGTGCCAGTAGTGTTACAGAGAACACTGAAGCTTTCTTT | . | once | TRBJ1-1 | TRBV19
CASSPDRGSTEAFF | TGTGCCAGCAGCCCCGACAGGGGGTCCACTGAAGCTTTCTTT | TRBD1 | . | TRBJ1-1 | TRBV5-4
CASSGPPPGELFF | TGTGCCAGTAGTGGACCTCCGCCGGGGGAGCTGTTTTTT | . | . | TRBJ2-2 | TRBV19
CASSLVAAQGETQYF | TGTGCCAGCAGCTTGGTGGCAGCCCAAGGCGAGACCCAGTACTTC | . | . | TRBJ2-5 | TRBV5-4
CASSALFGGRLNTEAFF | TGTGCCAGCAGCGCCCTATTCGGGGGGAGATTGAACACTGAAGCTTTCTTT | . | . | TRBJ1-1 | TRBV9